This T cell receptor (beta chain) is drawn from a study of blood T cell repertoires in COVID-19. Here immunoSEQ multiplex PCR was the method, and the copy in TCRdb shows in-frame clones only, minus some. The sample records over 200,000 clones, around 82% being singletons. The CDR3 covers 14 residues. V was clipped by 5 bases and J by 5 bases, with 13 bases between them. Per the germline V gene, CDR1 is SGHTA and CDR2 is FQGNSA. Sequenced sample: peripheral blood. The chain employs TRBV7-2 and TRBJ1-5, with D possibly TRBD1 on 5 matching bases. The clonotype originates from a woman aged 45-59 years with acute or convalescent COVID-19. The CDR3 nucleotides are TGTGCCAGCAGCCCGCCGGGGGTTTATCAGCCCCAGCATTTT. Protein product: CASSPPGVYQPQHF.